The source of this T cell receptor (beta chain) is a study of T cell responses to AZD1222 COVID-19 vaccine. This CDR3 is built from 14 residues. Trimming cost V 1 base and J 4 bases, with 9 bases left between them. Germline V gene data show CDR1 as MNHEY and CDR2 as SVGAGI. Study-wide results and caveats: Most donors were white British and more were female, and clonal diversity was possibly underestimated. Seropositive AZD1222 recipients at baseline numbered only five or six. Reportedly, close to half of spike-specific TCRs are directed against unmutated variant regions. Rises in breadth and depth of Spike-specific TCRs came after two AZD1222 doses.

This clone was observed once. Its antigen is not known. Only in-frame clones appear in the TCRdb table, and some are missing; sequencing was by immunoSEQ multiplex PCR. The sample yields roughly 160,000 clones, approximately 88% seen once. This chain joins TRBV6-5 and TRBJ2-3; the D call may be TRBD1 or TRBD2 (5 bases each). The sequence was obtained from an adult who received the AZD1222 COVID-19 vaccine. Sequenced material: peripheral blood, taken 28 days after the second AZD1222 dose. CDR3 in DNA: TGTGCCAGCAGTTACTTTGGGGGTTCAGATACGCAGTATTTT. It encodes CASSYFGGSDTQYF.